One and the same sample provided the 14 T cell receptor beta chains below, sequenced in a study of T-cell memory formation after mild COVID-19. TCRdb itself ran the 5' RACE reads through MiXCR, one entry per CDR3 protein. The sample consists of about 350,000 distinct CDR3 sequences, approximately 14% of them appearing once. Sequenced: PBMCs or a T cell subset sorted from them (not recorded which). These receptors were taken from a man aged 18 to 30 who had mild COVID-19 (a few samples of this study predate the infection). Cell type and time point are not known.

This clonotype was seen a handful of times. Mismatch with germline at one junction end may stem from a read error. This chain uses TRBV7-9 with TRBJ1-2, with TRBD1 matching 10 bases. Germline values: CDR1 SEHNR, CDR2 FQNEAQ (reference sequence). CDR3 length equals 11 residues. The CDR3 DNA follows: TGTGCCAGCAGCTCCTGGACAGGGGGGGCCTTC. Protein sequence: CASSSWTGGAF.

This clonotype was detected a few times. The V call is TRBV7-3, the J call TRBJ2-7; D tentatively fits TRBD1 or TRBD2 (5 bases each). The CDR3 covers 14 residues. Trimming took 5 bases from V and 0 from J, leaving 11 bases between them. Germline V lookup: CDR1 SGHTA, CDR2 FQGTGA. The chain's CDR3 is CASSPSGTSYEQYF. The CDR3 DNA reads TGTGCCAGCAGCCCCTCAGGGACCTCCTACGAGCAGTACTTC.

This clonotype occurred a few times. The V gene is TRBV6-5, the J gene TRBJ1-1, with TRBD1 matching over 9 bases. The CDR3 consists of 15 residues. Germline lookup yields CDR1 MNHEY and CDR2 SVGAGI. V was clipped by 5 bases and J by 3 bases; unmatched bases: 7. The CDR3 here is CASSEQGATDTEAFF. CDR3 bases: TGTGCCAGCAGTGAACAGGGGGCCACTGACACTGAAGCTTTCTTT.

The V and J genes are TRBV7-9 and TRBJ1-2; TRBD1 is a possible D gene (6 bases). The germline V gene has CDR1 SEHNR and CDR2 FQNEAQ (reference sequence). This CDR3 has 12 amino acids. V was trimmed by 6 bases and J by 8 bases, leaving 13 bases between them. Here the CDR3 reads CASSTGRGGYTF. CDR3 coding DNA: TGTGCCAGCAGTACAGGGCGGGGCGGCTACACCTTC.

The sample holds a few counts of this clonotype. The CDR3 DNA follows: TGCAGTGCTAGGTCCAGCGGGGGTTACGGGGAGCTGTTTTTT. Translating gives CSARSSGGYGELFF. The J gene is TRBJ2-2, the V gene TRBV20-1, with TRBD2 identical over 8 bases. Germline V CDR1 and CDR2: DFQATT, SNEGSKA (reference sequence). The junction had 7 bases not matched to a gene; V was cut back by 3 bases and J by 7 bases. This CDR3 comprises 14 residues.

This clonotype was counted between two and nine times. This sequence joins TRBV12-3 or TRBV12-4 and TRBJ2-7; tentative D call: TRBD1 (6 bases). This CDR3 region has 14 residues. Trimming took 5 bases from V and 4 from J, leaving 15 bases between them. CDR3 in amino acids: CASSRWDISYEQYF. In DNA form, the CDR3 reads TGTGCCAGCAGTCGATGGGACATCTCGTACGAGCAGTACTTC.

This clonotype was found a few times. This sequence joins TRBV6-6 and TRBJ2-5, with TRBD1 matching over 8 bases. V dropped 5 bases and J dropped 1; count of bases not matched to a gene: 6. The length of the CDR3 is 15 residues. Germline-derived CDR1 and CDR2 are MNHNY and SVGAGI (reference sequence). The CDR3 region has the DNA TGTGCCAGCAGTAGGAGGGACAGGCGCCAAGAGACCCAGTACTTC. It yields the protein CASSRRDRRQETQYF.

This clonotype has a handful of counts. This chain uses TRBV9 with TRBJ2-5; 8 bases fit TRBD2. This CDR3 is 14 amino acids long. After removal of 3 bases from V and 5 bases from J, the junction contained 6 bases not matched to a gene. The V gene's germline CDR1 is SGDLS and CDR2 YYNGEE. The CDR3 region has the DNA TGTGCCAGCAGCGGTAGCGGGGTGGGGGAGACCCAGTACTTC. The encoded protein is CASSGSGVGETQYF. Full variable domain (outside the CDR3, taken from reference TRBV9 and TRBJ2-5): DSGVTQTPKHLITATGQRVTLRCSPRSGDLSVYWYQQSLDQGLQFLIQYYNGEERAKGNILERFSAQQFPDLHSELNLSSLELGDSALYFCASSGSGVGETQYFGPGTRLLVL.

The CDR3 DNA is TGCGCCAGCACCTTAGAAAGCTCCTATAATTCACCCCTCCACTTT. Protein sequence: CASTLESSYNSPLHF. The V call is TRBV5-1, the J call TRBJ1-6; D call uncertain. Deletions cut 6 bases from V and 0 bases from J, with 10 bases between. The CDR3 is made up of 15 amino acids. CDR1 is SGHRS, CDR2 YFSETQ, per germline.

This clonotype was seen a few times. The J gene is TRBJ1-2, the V gene TRBV6-6, with a possible D match to TRBD1 (6 bases). CDR1 and CDR2 (germline): MNHNY, SVGAGI (reference sequence). The V end lost 2 bases, the J end lost 2 bases, and 15 bases lay between the germline ends. The CDR3 runs 16 residues. In DNA, the CDR3 is TGTGCCAGCAGTTACACTGGACAGCGATCCAACTATGGCTACACCTTC. Protein sequence: CASSYTGQRSNYGYTF.

At least ten counts were recorded for this clonotype. This sequence joins TRBV7-2 and TRBJ1-2; D is ambiguous. The CDR3 contains 12 residues. V was pared by 0 bases and J by 8 bases, with 7 bases between. CDR1 is SGHTA, CDR2 FQGNSA, per germline. The CDR3 DNA reads as TGTGCCAGCAGCTTAGCGCGGAGGGGCTACACCTTC. Its translation is CASSLARRGYTF.

This clonotype was seen more than once but under ten times. V gene TRBV2 combines with J gene TRBJ2-5; 7 nucleotides line up with TRBD2. The CDR3 extends over 11 amino acids. V was clipped by 6 bases and J by 13 bases; unmatched bases: 8. The germline CDR1 and CDR2 sequences are SNHLY and FYNNEI. This chain's CDR3 is CASSPLASGYF. DNA for the CDR3: TGTGCCAGCAGCCCACTAGCGTCGGGGTACTTC.

The rearrangement uses TRBV20-1 and TRBJ2-7; TRBD1 agrees at 9 bases. This CDR3 has 15 amino acids. J gave up 4 bases and V 1 base, and 8 bases lay outside the gene matches. Germline V CDR1 and CDR2: DFQATT, SNEGSKA (reference sequence). DNA for the CDR3: TGCAGTGCTAGAGGCCCCGGGACAGGGTCTTACGAGCAGTACGTC. This gives the protein CSARGPGTGSYEQYV.

This clonotype was observed many times. This CDR3 is CATSDLSENRDGYEQYV. The CDR3 nucleotides read TGTGCCACCAGTGATTTGTCTGAGAACAGGGACGGCTACGAGCAGTACGTC. The chain links TRBV24-1 to TRBJ2-7; TRBD1 is a possible D gene (6 bases). The ends were cut back, 0 bases at V and 3 bases at J, with 17 bases in the middle. The V gene's germline CDR1 is KGHDR and CDR2 SFDVKD. The CDR3 spans 17 residues.